This T cell receptor beta chain derives from a study of blood T cell repertoires in COVID-19. Study-wide context: The United States, Italy and Spain supplied acute and convalescent COVID-19 samples. PBMCs, B-cell-depleted T cells, or T cells were the source of the cDNA or gDNA that made up the material.

This clone has a handful of counts. Original processing notes: Using reference gene primer amplification, nucleated cell counts were estimated. TCRdb's table, derived via immunoSEQ multiplex PCR, lists solely in-frame clones and lacks some. V, J and clone size are taken as reported in that table, and D and trimming were inferred from the DNA itself. The sample lists fewer than 300,000 clones; roughly 86% were seen once. The CDR3 has 13 residues. Trimming stripped 1 base from V and 1 base from J, with 4 bases between. Germline V CDR1 and CDR2: SGHAT, FQDESV (reference sequence). Specimen: peripheral blood. The receptor comes from a woman in her forties or fifties with acute or convalescent COVID-19. V usage is TRBV11-1 and J usage is TRBJ1-2; D not certain. CDR3 protein: CASSLGHNYGYTF. In DNA form, the CDR3 reads TGTGCCAGCAGCTTAGGACATAACTATGGCTACACCTTC.